What follows is one TCR beta chain and its context. The antigen remains unidentified. The source of the sample is a study of CD8+ T cells in alopecia areata. Study-wide findings and caveats: Clonality in lesional scalp, especially alopecia totalis/universalis, exceeded that of normal scalp.

Lesional scalp tissue (obtained by punch biopsy) and peripheral blood were collected from alopecia areata patients. PBMCs were stained for CD3, CD4 and CD8, and CD4+ and CD8+ T cells were sorted. The CDR3 runs to 16 residues. With 1 base clipped from V and 5 bases from J, the junction kept 5 bases outside the gene matches. The V gene's germline CDR1 is MNHNY and CDR2 SVGAGI (reference sequence). cDNA reverse transcribed from extracted RNA served as the sequencing template. Assay: immunoSEQ multiplex PCR; the TCRdb copy retains only in-frame clones and omits some. The table lists 180,000 or so clones, less than 80% of them singletons.

This TCR was recovered from a human donor with alopecia areata. The chain is built from TRBV6-6 and TRBJ2-5, with 12 bases matching TRBD2. Sequencing used CD8+ T cells sorted from blood, obtained at week 0. The CDR3: CASSYYLAGGRETQYF. The CDR3 region has the DNA TGTGCCAGCAGTTACTACCTAGCGGGGGGGCGCGAGACCCAGTACTTC.